A single TCR beta chain is shown here with its context. Its specific antigen is unknown. The sample holds no much larger clone one base away, and base qualities are not on file. The entry originates in a study of blood T cell repertoires in COVID-19 (dated by TCRdb to 2020 to 2022). In the study overall: The collaborator samples originated in the United States, Italy and Spain and spanned the acute and convalescent phases of COVID-19. The material from the prospective study consisted of cDNA or gDNA derived from T cells, B-cell-depleted T cells, or PBMCs. Subjects who had been exposed to COVID-19, were actively infected with it, or had recovered from it provided the deeply sampled blood TCRbeta repertoires that made up the dataset. A freely available public database, intended as a resource for researchers studying the immune response to SARS-CoV-2, is where the repertoires were released. The samples were drawn from the first 160 participants of the ongoing ImmuneRACE study and from 950 to 1,500 subjects provided by 6 global collaborators. Nearly every sample came with metadata listing a de-identified subject ID, COVID-19 status, age in years and sex. Where HLA class I and class II types were available, the types were taken from metadata supplied by the sample provider, not from assay-based typing.

Whole blood was collected in K2EDTA tubes by collaborating institutions according to the institutions' own protocols. Collaborator samples were shipped for TCRbeta analysis as frozen whole blood, isolated PBMCs, or DNA extracted from either sample type. TCRbeta CDR3 regions were amplified from genomic DNA using the immunoSEQ Assay, a bias-controlled multiplex PCR. Per the source publication's procedure: The number of nucleated cells in each sample was estimated by amplification of reference gene primers within the assay. To quantify the absolute abundance of each unique TCRbeta CDR3 rearrangement, sequence reads were collapsed and filtered. For each sample, productive Simpson clonality was calculated as the square root of Simpson's diversity index across productive rearrangements. The clones in this table, taken by TCRdb from immuneACCESS, are in-frame only. Not every clone is retained; where verified, under half of the shortfall comes from an unresolved V gene, and the cause of the rest is unknown. The V and J calls and clone size are taken from that table; D and trimming were inferred from the DNA. Within this sample are a few hundred thousand clones, with roughly 90% of them counted one time only. The ten largest make up around 1.2% of the sample.

Measured from the cysteine to the phenylalanine, the CDR3 is 15 residues long. The DNA shown is the 45-base CDR3, in frame from base 1. V sheds 1 base and J sheds 3 bases, leaving 12 bases between their ends. CDR1 and CDR2 were assigned from the germline V gene as LGHNA and YSLEER. The paper's findings and limits, for the study overall: Clinical and demographic metadata were provided uncurated, with the amount varying by source and participant.

The chain couples TRBV4-3 to TRBJ1-1, with the D gene call left open. Material for sequencing was peripheral blood. This sequence originates from a man in his forties with acute or convalescent COVID-19. The CDR3 in this case is CASSQGVPRDTEAFF. In nucleotide form, the sequence is TGCGCCAGCAGCCAAGGTGTACCTCGGGACACTGAAGCTTTCTTT.